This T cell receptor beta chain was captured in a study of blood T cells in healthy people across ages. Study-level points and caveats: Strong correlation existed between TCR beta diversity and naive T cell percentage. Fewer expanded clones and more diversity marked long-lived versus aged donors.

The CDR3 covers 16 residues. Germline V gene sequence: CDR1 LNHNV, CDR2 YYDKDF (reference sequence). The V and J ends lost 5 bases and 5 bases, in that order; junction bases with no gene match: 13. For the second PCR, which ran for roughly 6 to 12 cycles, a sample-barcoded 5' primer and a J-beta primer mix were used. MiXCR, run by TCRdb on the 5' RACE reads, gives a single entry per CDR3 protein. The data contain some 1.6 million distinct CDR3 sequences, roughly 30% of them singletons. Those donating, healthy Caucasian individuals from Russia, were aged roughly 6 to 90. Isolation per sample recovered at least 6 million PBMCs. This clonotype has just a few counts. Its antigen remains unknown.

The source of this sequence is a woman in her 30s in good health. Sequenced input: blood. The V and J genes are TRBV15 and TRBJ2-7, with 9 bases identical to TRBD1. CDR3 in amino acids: CATSGDRDRVDHEQYF. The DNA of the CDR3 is TGTGCCACCAGCGGTGACCGGGACAGGGTAGATCACGAGCAGTACTTC.